This T cell receptor (beta chain) was sequenced during a study of PD-L1 blockade in urothelial cancer. Study details: Bladder-origin urothelial cancer in males described about 90% of the 29 patients. A median around 150,000 T cells were found in blood samples.

Germline trimming cut 1 base from V and 2 bases from J; bases unmatched to any gene: 4. Germline CDR1 is MDHEN and CDR2 is SYDVKM. There are 15 residues in the CDR3. Synthetic spike-ins, TCR analog templates, were added into each PCR. Some clones are missing from TCRdb's copy, which holds only in-frame ones; the method was immunoSEQ multiplex PCR. The sample lists roughly 38,000 clones, about four fifths occurring once. Time point described: pretreatment peripheral blood. The receptor was isolated from a man aged 55-75 years with urothelial cancer. The sequences come from PBMCs, collected around atezolizumab (anti-PD-L1) treatment. This sequence joins TRBV28 and TRBJ2-7; 8 bases line up with TRBD1. The CDR3 reads CASSLYRGKPYEQYF. The CDR3 DNA reads as TGTGCCAGCAGTTTATACAGGGGGAAACCCTACGAGCAGTACTTC.